This is a list of T cell receptor beta chains from one sample in a study of cytomegalovirus exposure and HLA in healthy donors. TCRdb's copy holds only in-frame clones and misses some; the assay was immunoSEQ multiplex PCR. The sample holds around 200,000 clones, over 75% seen once. Sequenced: PBMCs. The receptors derive from a woman in her forties or fifties in good health and CMV-seropositive. The CDR3 runs from the conserved cysteine through the conserved F or W. Each record gives: J gene, V gene, D gene, CDR3 DNA, CDR3 protein. A D gene is named only where the DNA matches it firmly.

TRBJ2-1	TRBV28	TRBD1	TGTGCCAGCACCACGGACAGGGGATACAATGAGCAGTTCTTC	CASTTDRGYNEQFF
TRBJ2-7	TRBV6-5	TRBD1	TGTGCCAGCAGCCAGGACAGGGGTCACGAGCAGTACTTC	CASSQDRGHEQYF
TRBJ2-3	TRBV27	TRBD2	TGTGCCAGCAACCCTAGCGGGGAAACAGATACGCAGTATTTT	CASNPSGETDTQYF
TRBJ2-4	TRBV21-1	.	TGTGCCAGCAGCAAATGGGAGGGACAGGGGGTAGGGACCAAAAACATTCAGTACTTC	CASSKWEGQGVGTKNIQYF
TRBJ2-3	TRBV27	TRBD2	TGTGCCAGCAGTTTTCAAGGGACTAGCGGGGGACTTACAGATACGCAGTATTTT	CASSFQGTSGGLTDTQYF
TRBJ1-1	TRBV9	.	TGTGCCAGCAGCGCAAGGGGACATGAGAACACTGAAGCTTTCTTT	CASSARGHENTEAFF
TRBJ2-7	TRBV11-2	.	TGTGCCAGCAGCTCCAGCCGGGGTCCTATTGGCGAGCAGTACTTC	CASSSSRGPIGEQYF
TRBJ1-5	TRBV19	.	TGTGCCAGTAGTGGAAGCACGTACTATTATCAGCCCCAGCATTTT	CASSGSTYYYQPQHF
TRBJ1-3	TRBV5-1	.	TGCGCCAGCAGCTTGGTCATCCAGACAGACGGTGGCACCATATATTTT	CASSLVIQTDGGTIYF
TRBJ1-5	TRBV4-1	.	TGCGCCAGCAGCCAGGGGCCGACAGCCACTAGCAATCAGCCCCAGCATTTT	CASSQGPTATSNQPQHF